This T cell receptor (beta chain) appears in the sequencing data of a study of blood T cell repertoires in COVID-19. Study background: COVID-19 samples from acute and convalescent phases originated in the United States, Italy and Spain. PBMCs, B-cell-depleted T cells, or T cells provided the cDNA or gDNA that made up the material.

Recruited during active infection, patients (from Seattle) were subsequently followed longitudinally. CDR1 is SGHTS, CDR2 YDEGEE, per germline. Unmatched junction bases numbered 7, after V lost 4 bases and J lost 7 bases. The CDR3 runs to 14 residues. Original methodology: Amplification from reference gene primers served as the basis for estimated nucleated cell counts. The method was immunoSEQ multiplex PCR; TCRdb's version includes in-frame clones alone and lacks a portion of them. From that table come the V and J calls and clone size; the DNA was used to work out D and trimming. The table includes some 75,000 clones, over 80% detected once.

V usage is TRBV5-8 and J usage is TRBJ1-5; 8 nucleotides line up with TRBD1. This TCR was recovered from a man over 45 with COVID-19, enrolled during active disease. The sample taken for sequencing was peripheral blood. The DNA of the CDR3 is TGTGCCAGCAGCCTCAGGGGGCCTAGGCAGCCCCAGCATTTT. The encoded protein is CASSLRGPRQPQHF.